These 26 T cell receptor beta chains were all obtained from the same sample, sequenced in a study of cytomegalovirus exposure and HLA in healthy donors. The method was immunoSEQ multiplex PCR; TCRdb's version includes in-frame clones alone and lacks a portion of them. Counted here are around 160,000 clones, roughly 84% occurring once; the ten biggest clones make up 10%. The sequencing input was PBMCs. All receptors come from a man aged 25 to 40 in good health and CMV-seropositive.

V and J are TRBV25-1 and TRBJ1-4; TRBD1 agrees at 8 bases. This CDR3 comprises 17 residues. Germline V CDR1 and CDR2: MGHDK, SYGVNS. Trimming cost V 4 bases and J 2 bases; bases outside gene matches: 9. This chain's CDR3 is CASSGPLTGATNEKLFF. For the CDR3, the DNA is TGTGCCAGCAGTGGCCCCCTGACAGGGGCCACTAATGAAAAACTGTTTTTT.

This sequence joins TRBV27 and TRBJ2-1, with D tentatively TRBD1 (5 bases). Between the trimmed V and J ends, which lost 2 bases and 12 bases, there was a span of 11 bases. Germline CDR1 MNHEY, CDR2 SMNVEV (reference sequence). The CDR3 is 12 residues long. The CDR3 DNA follows: TGTGCCAGCAGTTTACGGTCAGGGCCGCAGTTCTTC. It translates to CASSLRSGPQFF.

V usage is TRBV29-1 and J usage is TRBJ1-1; tentatively, D is TRBD1 (6 bases). There are 14 residues in the CDR3. Germline V gives CDR1 SQVTM, CDR2 ANQGSEA. V lost 7 bases and J lost 6, with 21 bases in between. The CDR3 is CSAGRDTGWPEAFF. The CDR3 region has the DNA TGCAGCGCCGGACGGGACACTGGGTGGCCTGAAGCTTTCTTT. The full variable domain, rest sourced from reference TRBV29-1 and TRBJ1-1, is SAVISQKPSRDICQRGTSLTIQCQVDSQVTMMFWYRQQPGQSLTLIATANQGSEATYESGFVIDKFPISRPNLTFSTLTVSNMSPEDSSIYLCSAGRDTGWPEAFFGQGTRLTVV.

This chain connects TRBV28 to TRBJ2-3, with D perhaps matching TRBD1 (6 bases). The CDR3 sequence is 14 residues long. Germline V gene sequence: CDR1 MDHEN, CDR2 SYDVKM. Trimming stripped 6 bases from V and 5 bases from J, with 15 bases between. The CDR3 region is CASSRDNEIDTQYF. The CDR3 DNA reads TGTGCCAGCAGCCGGGACAACGAGATAGATACGCAGTATTTT.

The chain is built from TRBV19 and TRBJ1-1, with 7 bases fitting TRBD1. The trim removed 5 bases at V and 6 bases at J, leaving 15 bases unmatched. Germline V gene lookup returns CDR1 LNHDA and CDR2 SQIVND (reference sequence). This CDR3 has 16 amino acids. CDR3 sequence: CASSSSGTAHGAEAFF. Written as DNA, the CDR3 is TGTGCCAGTAGTTCTTCCGGGACAGCCCATGGGGCTGAAGCTTTCTTT. The whole variable domain, filled in from reference TRBV19 and TRBJ1-1, reads DGGITQSPKYLFRKEGQNVTLSCEQNLNHDAMYWYRQDPGQGLRLIYYSQIVNDFQKGDIAEGYSVSREKKESFPLTVTSAQKNPTAFYLCASSSSGTAHGAEAFFGQGTRLTVV.

This chain connects TRBV7-9 to TRBJ2-7, with 11 bases that match TRBD2. This CDR3 contains 16 residues. The V and J ends lost 5 bases and 7 bases, in that order; junction bases with no gene match: 13. Germline CDR1 and CDR2: SEHNR and FQNEAQ (reference sequence). CDR3 region: CASSPLAGGPLDEQYF. For the CDR3, the DNA is TGTGCCAGCAGCCCGTTAGCGGGAGGGCCCCTTGATGAGCAGTACTTC.

CDR3 in DNA: TGTGCCAGCAGCACCGGACAGGGGGCTTGGGGAAACACCATATATTTT. Protein sequence: CASSTGQGAWGNTIYF. The genes are TRBV5-4 and TRBJ1-3; the match to TRBD1 covers 11 bases. Germline V gene data show CDR1 as SGHNT and CDR2 as YYREEE (reference sequence). The CDR3 is made up of 16 amino acids. Unmatched junction bases numbered 7, after V lost 4 bases and J lost 4 bases. Variable domain in full (rest from reference TRBV5-4 and TRBJ1-3): ETGVTQSPTHLIKTRGQQVTLRCSSQSGHNTVSWYQQALGQGPQFIFQYYREEENGRGNFPPRFSGLQFPNYSSELNVNALELDDSALYLCASSTGQGAWGNTIYFGEGSWLTVV.

The chain uses TRBV9 and TRBJ2-3; D might be TRBD2 (6 bases). This CDR3 contains 16 residues. The V end was cut by 0 bases, the J end by 2 bases, with 13 bases between. CDR1 is SGDLS, CDR2 YYNGEE, per germline. The CDR3 is CASSVGGTGFTDTQYF. CDR3 DNA: TGTGCCAGCAGCGTAGGGGGGACTGGATTCACAGATACGCAGTATTTT.

This chain joins TRBV19 and TRBJ1-5; a possible D gene is TRBD1 (6 bases). Trimming stripped 3 bases from V and 2 bases from J, with 11 bases between. CDR3 length: 15 amino acids. Germline V lookup: CDR1 LNHDA, CDR2 SQIVND (reference sequence). The CDR3 is CASSIFGGGNQPQHF. In DNA form, the CDR3 reads TGTGCCAGTAGTATTTTTGGGGGCGGCAATCAGCCCCAGCATTTT.

This chain connects TRBV19 to TRBJ1-4, with 10 bases matching TRBD1. The germline V gene encodes CDR1 LNHDA and CDR2 SQIVND (reference sequence). CDR3 size: 14 residues. The J segment lost 5 bases and the V segment lost 5 bases, leaving 2 bases of the junction unmatched. CDR3 protein: CASSDRGRNEKLFF. CDR3 coding DNA: TGTGCCAGTAGTGACAGGGGGCGGAATGAAAAACTGTTTTTT.

This chain joins TRBV15 and TRBJ1-2, with D uncertain. V was pared by 3 bases and J by 8 bases, with 10 bases between. This CDR3 spans 12 amino acids. The V gene's germline CDR1 is LNHNV and CDR2 YYDKDF (reference sequence). Written as DNA, the CDR3 is TGTGCCACCAGCAGTCTAACAGCCGGCTACACCTTC. It yields the protein CATSSLTAGYTF. Together with reference TRBV15 and TRBJ1-2, the CDR3 gives the full variable domain: DAMVIQNPRYQVTQFGKPVTLSCSQTLNHNVMYWYQQKSSQAPKLLFHYYDKDFNNEADTPDNFQSRRPNTSFCFLDIRSPGLGDTAMYLCATSSLTAGYTFGSGTRLTVV.

V usage is TRBV4-1 and J usage is TRBJ1-2; weak D call: TRBD1 (5 bases). Germline lookup yields CDR1 MGHRA and CDR2 YSYEKL. With 0 bases removed from V and 5 bases from J, the gap between germline ends came to 10 bases. The CDR3 spans 14 residues. The CDR3 protein is CASSQEPGSYGYTF. DNA for the CDR3: TGCGCCAGCAGCCAAGAGCCAGGGTCTTATGGCTACACCTTC.

The chain has TRBV10-1 and TRBJ2-5; D gene ambiguous. V lost 7 bases, J lost 5 bases, and 5 bases lay in between. CDR1 and CDR2 from the germline V gene are WNHNN and SYGVQD (reference sequence). The CDR3 is 10 residues long. The CDR3 is CASIAETQYF. CDR3 coding DNA: TGCGCCAGCATTGCGGAGACCCAGTACTTC.

The gene calls are TRBV5-4 and TRBJ1-2; TRBD1 matches at 7 bases. The CDR3 contains 16 residues. V was pared by 4 bases and J by 5 bases, with 14 bases of the junction left unmatched. Germline V gene sequence: CDR1 SGHNT, CDR2 YYREEE (reference sequence). The CDR3 DNA sequence: TGTGCCAGCAGCCCAGGAGGGGGACAGAGCTTTTATGGCTACACCTTC. Its protein product is CASSPGGGQSFYGYTF.

The gene calls are TRBV7-9 and TRBJ2-3; no clear D. CDR3 length equals 12 residues. Germline lookup yields CDR1 SEHNR and CDR2 FQNEAQ (reference sequence). The V gene lost 2 bases and the J gene lost 4 bases, with 4 bases spanning the gap. The CDR3, as DNA: TGTGCCAGCAGCTTACTAGCAGATACGCAGTATTTT. Its protein product is CASSLLADTQYF. Complete variable domain (other parts from reference TRBV7-9 and TRBJ2-3): DTGVSQNPRHKITKRGQNVTFRCDPISEHNRLYWYRQTLGQGPEFLTYFQNEAQLEKSRLLSDRFSAERPKGSFSTLEIQRTEQGDSAMYLCASSLLADTQYFGPGTRLTVL.

The CDR3 is CASSALETQYF. CDR3 DNA: TGTGCCAGCAGTGCACTGGAGACCCAGTACTTC. The chain combines TRBV6-5 with TRBJ2-5; D unclear. The germline V and J ends were trimmed by 5 bases and 5 bases, with 6 bases remaining between them. The CDR3 totals 11 residues. Per germline, CDR1 MNHEY and CDR2 SVGAGI.

The chain is built from TRBV6-1 and TRBJ2-2, with a tentative D call TRBD2 (6 bases). Germline V lookup: CDR1 MNHNS, CDR2 SASEGT. The CDR3 length is 13 residues. Trimming removed 6 bases from V and 5 bases from J, with 10 bases in between. Here the CDR3 reads CASRGGNTGELFF. Written as DNA, the CDR3 is TGTGCCAGCAGGGGCGGGAATACCGGGGAGCTGTTTTTT.

The rearrangement uses TRBV19 and TRBJ1-1; 10 positions agree with TRBD1. The V gene end was trimmed by 9 bases and the J gene end by 0 bases; junction bases not matched to a gene: 7. The CDR3 consists of 15 residues. From germline, CDR1 is LNHDA and CDR2 SQIVND (reference sequence). CDR3 protein: CASRDRGDMNTEAFF. CDR3 in DNA: TGTGCCAGCCGGGACAGGGGCGACATGAACACTGAAGCTTTCTTT.

The V and J genes are TRBV6-1 and TRBJ2-7; D perhaps matches TRBD1 (6 bases). There are 15 residues in the CDR3. CDR1 and CDR2 (germline): MNHNS, SASEGT. V was cut by 2 bases and J by 3 bases, with 14 bases left in between. CDR3 nucleotide sequence: TGTGCCAGCAGTGAACGGACAGCTGGGGGCTACGAGCAGTACTTC. Its translation is CASSERTAGGYEQYF.

The chain combines TRBV6-5 with TRBJ2-7; D ambiguous. Germline CDR1 reads MNHEY; CDR2 reads SVGAGI. The V and J ends lost 5 bases and 0 bases respectively, with 8 bases between them. This CDR3 comprises 13 residues. CDR3 sequence reads: CASSLPGSYEQYF. The CDR3 DNA reads TGTGCCAGCAGTCTGCCGGGCTCCTACGAGCAGTACTTC.

V gene TRBV28 combines with J gene TRBJ2-7, with a tentative D call TRBD1 (5 bases). V lost 2 bases, J lost 7 bases, and 9 bases lay in between. The CDR3 sequence is 12 residues long. Germline V gene lookup returns CDR1 MDHEN and CDR2 SYDVKM. CDR3: CASSLDSLEQYF. The DNA for the CDR3 is TGTGCCAGCAGTTTAGACAGCCTAGAGCAGTACTTC.

This sequence joins TRBV6-6 and TRBJ1-2; D is uncertain. The CDR3 sequence is 12 residues long. Germline CDR1 MNHNY, CDR2 SVGAGI (reference sequence). V was trimmed by 8 bases and J by 5 bases, leaving 12 bases between them. CDR3 protein: CASGLALYGYTF. The DNA for the CDR3 is TGTGCCAGCGGTTTAGCCCTTTATGGCTACACCTTC.

This chain connects TRBV15 to TRBJ2-5; perhaps TRBD2 as D (6 bases). Germline assignment: CDR1 LNHNV and CDR2 YYDKDF (reference sequence). The CDR3 has 14 residues. The V end lost 0 bases, the J end lost 4 bases, and 9 bases lay between the germline ends. As DNA, the CDR3 is TGTGCCACCAGCAGAGATCACGGGGGAGAGACCCAGTACTTC. Translation: CATSRDHGGETQYF. The full variable domain, with the rest looked up from reference TRBV15 and TRBJ2-5, is DAMVIQNPRYQVTQFGKPVTLSCSQTLNHNVMYWYQQKSSQAPKLLFHYYDKDFNNEADTPDNFQSRRPNTSFCFLDIRSPGLGDTAMYLCATSRDHGGETQYFGPGTRLLVL.

V usage is TRBV25-1 and J usage is TRBJ2-7; 7 bases agree with TRBD1. V lost 7 bases to trimming and J lost 5 bases; unmatched junction nucleotides: 8. The CDR3 consists of 13 residues. Per the germline V gene, CDR1 is MGHDK and CDR2 is SYGVNS. The chain's CDR3 is CASKMTGYHEQYF. The CDR3 bases are TGTGCCAGCAAGATGACAGGGTACCACGAGCAGTACTTC.

The genes are TRBV7-2 and TRBJ2-7; TRBD2 matches at 8 bases. The germline V gene encodes CDR1 SGHTA and CDR2 FQGNSA. This CDR3 spans 15 amino acids. After removal of 5 bases from V and 5 bases from J, the junction contained 11 bases not matched to a gene. DNA for the CDR3: TGTGCCAGCAGCCAAGAGCGGGAGAGTCCCCACGAGCAGTACTTC. Translated: CASSQERESPHEQYF.

This chain uses TRBV10-3 with TRBJ2-5; TRBD1 aligns across 11 bases. This CDR3 has 14 amino acids. Losses at the gene ends were 6 bases for V and 5 bases for J; bases not matched to a gene: 5. The germline gives CDR1 ENHRY, CDR2 SYGVKD. For the CDR3, the DNA is TGTGCCATCAGCACGGACAGGGGGCCCGAGACCCAGTACTTC. Translating it yields CAISTDRGPETQYF.